This section outlines one TCR beta chain sequence together with its context. What it binds is not known. The data derive from a study of immune cell composition in non-small cell lung cancer. Points from the study as a whole: Overall clonality, unlike maximal tumour-associated clone frequency, did not predict TIL reactivity. Tumour-associated clones >0.5% occurred in around 35% of adenocarcinomas, roughly 80% of squamous. It was not proven that tumour-reactive clones equal dominant tumour-associated clones.

Data came from immunoSEQ multiplex PCR; TCRdb stores just in-frame clones and leaves some out. The profile covers about 4,600 clones, with 75% to 85% appearing a single time and around a sixth taken by the ten largest. The CDR3 is 14 amino acids. This TCR was sampled from a human donor with non-small cell lung cancer. The J gene is TRBJ1-6, the V gene TRBV21-1; TRBD1 is the table's D call and was not checked against the DNA. TRBV21-1 is classified as a pseudogene. The sequencing input was lung tumor tissue. CDR3 region: CASTNRGHNSPLHF. CDR3 bases: TGTGCCAGCACAAACAGGGGGCATAATTCACCCCTCCACTTT.